The entry below gives a single TCR beta chain sequence along with its context. Its specificity is not known. These data originate in a study of shared clonotypes between healthy human individuals. Study-level results: Estimated richness values were generally larger in naive subsets than in memory subsets.

Original methodology: Without quality scores, immunoSEQ junctional reads could not be filtered like full-length reads. Data came from immunoSEQ multiplex PCR; TCRdb stores just in-frame clones and leaves some out. V and J calls plus clone size are reproduced from that table; the DNA served to infer D and trimming. The sample lists more than 1 million clones, roughly 74% occurring once. The CDR3 runs 15 residues. V dropped 7 bases and J dropped 2; count of bases not matched to a gene: 3. Germline V gene lookup returns CDR1 SGDLS and CDR2 YYNGEE. Adult donors, all healthy and HIV-negative, had no recent acute infections or vaccinations.

The TCR originated in a man aged 18-30 years in good health. Some clones in this sample may be carry-over from other donors' samples. The chain links TRBV9 to TRBJ2-1; 13 bases match TRBD2. Sequencing was carried out using memory CD4+ T cells from PBMCs. Subset of the sample: CD45RA-negative fraction. CDR3 nucleotide sequence: TGTGCCAGCTCGGGGACTAGCGGGGCCTACAATGAGCAGTTCTTC. Protein: CASSGTSGAYNEQFF. The variable domain in full, completed from reference TRBV9 and TRBJ2-1, reads DSGVTQTPKHLITATGQRVTLRCSPRSGDLSVYWYQQSLDQGLQFLIQYYNGEERAKGNILERFSAQQFPDLHSELNLSSLELGDSALYFCASSGTSGAYNEQFFGPGTRLTVL.